Following are 4 T cell receptor beta chains from one sample sequenced in a study of T-cell reconstitution after alpha-beta-depleted transplantation in children. Preparation of the TCRbeta library involved a method that used unique molecular identifiers. One entry per CDR3 protein, called by TCRdb with MiXCR from the PCR reads. The sample has about 590,000 distinct CDR3 sequences; approximately 13% are singletons. Here the sequenced sample was PBMCs, mostly from graft donor cells, taken 360 days after TCRalphabeta/CD19-depleted stem cell transplant. The receptor source for this set is a male patient aged 10 to 17 who had a stem cell transplant for acute myeloid leukemia, so the T cells may come from the graft donor.

This clonotype was seen more than once but under ten times. The chain combines TRBV28 with TRBJ2-7; 7 bases are a match to TRBD1. The CDR3 has 14 residues. Per germline, CDR1 MDHEN and CDR2 SYDVKM. V gave up 6 bases and J gave up 4 bases; unmatched junction bases: 9. The chain's CDR3 is CASRHRGTLYEQYF. The CDR3 DNA reads TGTGCCAGCAGACACAGGGGAACACTTTACGAGCAGTACTTC.

Many counts were recorded for this clonotype. The chain carries TRBV4-3 and TRBJ2-5, with TRBD1 matching 10 bases. With V trimmed by 0 bases and J by 5 bases, 6 bases remained unmatched. The CDR3 runs to 16 residues. Germline V lookup: CDR1 LGHNA, CDR2 YSLEER. DNA of the CDR3: TGCGCCAGCAGCCAAGACACGGCGGGACAGGGGGAGACCCAGTACTTC. Translated: CASSQDTAGQGETQYF.

The chain uses TRBV19 and TRBJ2-2, with TRBD2 matching 8 bases. This CDR3 spans 15 amino acids. V was clipped by 9 bases and J by 4 bases; unmatched bases: 10. CDR1 is LNHDA and CDR2 is SQIVND in the germline V gene (reference sequence). This chain's CDR3 is CASTIAGTGTGELFF. CDR3 in DNA: TGTGCCAGCACAATAGCGGGAACGGGCACCGGGGAGCTGTTTTTT.

The J gene is TRBJ2-3, the V gene TRBV4-2; tentatively, D is TRBD1 (6 bases). This CDR3 region has 12 residues. Trimming stripped 8 bases from V and 3 bases from J, with 9 bases between. Per germline, CDR1 LGHNA and CDR2 YNFKEQ. The CDR3 DNA is TGTGCCAGCGGGCAGGGGACAGATACGCAGTATTTT. It translates to CASGQGTDTQYF.